This T cell receptor beta chain was recorded in a study of blood T cell repertoires in COVID-19. In this sample, this clone turned up once. Some clones are missing from TCRdb's copy, which holds only in-frame ones; the method was immunoSEQ multiplex PCR. The sample lists 130,000 or so clones, 88% occurring once. Per germline, CDR1 SGHTA and CDR2 FQGNSA. The CDR3 runs to 17 residues. The junction had 7 bases not matched to a gene; V was cut back by 3 bases and J by 4 bases. Material: peripheral blood. The sequence was obtained from a man in his 70s with active COVID-19. V usage is TRBV7-2 and J usage is TRBJ1-5, with 12 nucleotides matching TRBD1. Written as DNA, the CDR3 is TGTGCCAGCAGCTTTGCTCCGGGACAGGGGGCTAATCAGCCCCAGCATTTT. Amino acids: CASSFAPGQGANQPQHF.